The T cell receptor beta chain described here comes from a study of CD8 T cells in Susac syndrome. The CDR3 sequence is 17 residues long. The V gene's germline CDR1 is KGHDR and CDR2 SFDVKD. The J segment lost 2 bases and the V segment lost 5 bases, leaving 11 bases of the junction unmatched. RNA, at roughly 0.45 to 1 ug, was reverse transcribed with random hexamers. TCRdb fed the immunoSEQ multiplex PCR reads into MiXCR, producing one record per CDR3 protein. The table lists 200,000 to 250,000 distinct CDR3 sequences, about 95% of them singletons. The chain joins TRBV24-1 to TRBJ2-3; TRBD2 matches at 8 bases. Source material: CD4+ T cells from PBMCs. The origin of this receptor is a human donor with Susac syndrome. This chain's CDR3 is CATSGPYRGGPTDTQYF. In nucleotides, the CDR3 is TGTGCCACCAGTGGCCCTTATCGGGGGGGTCCCACAGATACGCAGTATTTT.